A selection of T cell receptor beta chains follows, all from one sample in a study of CD8+ T cells in alopecia areata. Measured with immunoSEQ multiplex PCR; TCRdb has only the in-frame clones, and not every one. The sample includes 200,000 to 250,000 clones, under 70% of them seen just once. This specimen was CD4+ T cells sorted from blood, taken at week 0. The receptors were sampled from a human donor with alopecia areata. Both conserved end residues are part of each CDR3.

v_call: TRBV20-1
j_call: TRBJ2-7
cdr3_aa: CSARVGSEQYF

v_call: TRBV11-2
j_call: TRBJ1-1
cdr3_aa: CASSPLGMTGTGESTEAFF

v_call: TRBV11-2
j_call: TRBJ2-5
cdr3_aa: CASSSPGRRETQYF

v_call: TRBV5-6
j_call: TRBJ1-1
cdr3_aa: CASSQGTGRTEAFF

v_call: TRBV30
j_call: TRBJ2-7
cdr3_aa: CAWSVRTGVEQYF

v_call: TRBV5-4
j_call: TRBJ2-5
cdr3_aa: CASSPGSSGAPQYF

v_call: TRBV30
j_call: TRBJ2-7
cdr3_aa: CAWGQGDEQYF

v_call: TRBV9
j_call: TRBJ1-1
cdr3_aa: CASSPVPGGMNTEAFF

v_call: TRBV5-6
j_call: TRBJ1-6
cdr3_aa: CASSPPKGSLSPLHF

v_call: TRBV27
j_call: TRBJ1-5
cdr3_aa: CASSLHRQGQPQHF

v_call: TRBV27
j_call: TRBJ2-1
cdr3_aa: CASSFGVRYNEQFF

v_call: TRBV30
j_call: TRBJ2-6
cdr3_aa: CAWSPDSSGANVLTF

v_call: TRBV15
j_call: TRBJ2-7
cdr3_aa: CATSRGSGTGSFYEQYF

v_call: TRBV25-1
j_call: TRBJ1-6
cdr3_aa: CASSSLPGRTNSPLHF

v_call: TRBV4-1
j_call: TRBJ2-5
cdr3_aa: CASSRRDSQETQYF

v_call: TRBV12-5
j_call: TRBJ2-5
cdr3_aa: CASGSDRGETQYF

v_call: TRBV30
j_call: TRBJ1-1
cdr3_aa: CAWSLAGGTEAFF

v_call: TRBV5-6
j_call: TRBJ2-5
cdr3_aa: CASSQDREETQYF

v_call: TRBV29-1
j_call: TRBJ1-2
cdr3_aa: CSVVGGLGYGYTF

v_call: TRBV5-1
j_call: TRBJ2-5
cdr3_aa: CASSDTSGTETQYF

v_call: TRBV5-1
j_call: TRBJ2-3
cdr3_aa: CASSFGTATDTQYF

v_call: TRBV30
j_call: TRBJ1-1
cdr3_aa: CAWTTGGSTEAFF

v_call: TRBV7-9
j_call: TRBJ1-2
cdr3_aa: CASSPSRGYTF

v_call: TRBV29-1
j_call: TRBJ1-1
cdr3_aa: CSVEDTTGRNTEAFF

v_call: TRBV30
j_call: TRBJ2-1
cdr3_aa: CAYNEQFF

v_call: TRBV11-3
j_call: TRBJ2-1
cdr3_aa: CASSAGSSRYNEQFF

v_call: TRBV29-1
j_call: TRBJ2-5
cdr3_aa: CSVKGTGDQETQYF

v_call: TRBV6-1
j_call: TRBJ2-5
cdr3_aa: CASSNRPVGTQYF

v_call: TRBV7-8
j_call: TRBJ2-3
cdr3_aa: CASSLQRGRTDTQYF

v_call: TRBV19
j_call: TRBJ1-5
cdr3_aa: CASSIGWGQPQHF

v_call: TRBV6-5
j_call: TRBJ2-6
cdr3_aa: CASSYSPPGANVLTF

v_call: TRBV19
j_call: TRBJ2-7
cdr3_aa: CASSARGGQGYEQYF

v_call: TRBV27
j_call: TRBJ2-6
cdr3_aa: CASSSVSGANVLTF

v_call: TRBV29-1
j_call: TRBJ2-3
cdr3_aa: CSAESRGGTDTQYF

v_call: TRBV27
j_call: TRBJ1-1
cdr3_aa: CASSLGRGDTEAFF

v_call: TRBV29-1
j_call: TRBJ1-2
cdr3_aa: CSVGFPGPMGYTF

v_call: TRBV29-1
j_call: TRBJ1-1
cdr3_aa: CSVVVGMNTEAFF

v_call: TRBV30
j_call: TRBJ2-2
cdr3_aa: CAWSHERELFF

v_call: TRBV5-7
j_call: TRBJ2-7
cdr3_aa: CASSLASPGRGDSYEQYF

v_call: TRBV5-8
j_call: TRBJ1-2
cdr3_aa: CASSLRGVDGYTF

v_call: TRBV7-9
j_call: TRBJ1-2
cdr3_aa: CASSYDYGYTF

v_call: TRBV30
j_call: TRBJ1-4
cdr3_aa: CAWKGTGQEKLFF

v_call: TRBV7-3
j_call: TRBJ2-4
cdr3_aa: CASSQLDTLKNIQYF

v_call: TRBV4-3
j_call: TRBJ1-6
cdr3_aa: CASSQVGPGGGSPLHF

v_call: TRBV18
j_call: TRBJ2-1
cdr3_aa: CASSSRGGPYNEQFF

v_call: TRBV27
j_call: TRBJ1-4
cdr3_aa: CASSLLRPAQGTTNEKLFF

v_call: TRBV7-2
j_call: TRBJ1-2
cdr3_aa: CASSSSHPGAGYGYTF

v_call: TRBV30
j_call: TRBJ2-1
cdr3_aa: CAGGGAEQFF

v_call: TRBV18
j_call: TRBJ1-5
cdr3_aa: CASSPGGSNQPQHF

v_call: TRBV29-1
j_call: TRBJ2-3
cdr3_aa: CSVNRGADTQYF

v_call: TRBV5-5
j_call: TRBJ2-2
cdr3_aa: CASSTGQKELFF

v_call: TRBV15
j_call: TRBJ2-5
cdr3_aa: CATRVAGGPETQYF

v_call: TRBV20-1
j_call: TRBJ1-6
cdr3_aa: CSAGGFGPLHF

v_call: TRBV6-5
j_call: TRBJ1-6
cdr3_aa: CASSQGGVASPLHF